The 20 T cell receptor beta chains listed next were all sequenced from one sample in a study of beta chain features in type 1 diabetes. Study-wide results and caveats: TCRB CDR3 length was moderately but significantly reduced in all four CD4+ subsets of Type 1 diabetes patients.

Their specific antigens are unknown. Of the isolated RNA, all was reverse transcribed, and so the sequenced material was expressed TCRB transcripts. Using immunoSEQ multiplex PCR, the repertoire was profiled, and TCRdb retains in-frame clones only, with some absent. The table records approximately 260,000 clones, around 21% of them present only once. Material for sequencing was naive CD4+ T cells from blood. The receptors were sampled from a woman in her 40s with type 1 diabetes.

This rearrangement joins TRBV29-1 to TRBJ2-3; 12 bases agree with TRBD1. From germline, CDR1 is SQVTM and CDR2 ANQGSEA. V shed 7 bases, J shed 4 bases, and the junction held 6 bases outside the gene matches. This CDR3 has 14 amino acids. CDR3 DNA sequence: TGCAGCGCCCACCGGGACAGGGGGCCAGATACGCAGTATTTT. This codes for CSAHRDRGPDTQYF.

This clone was detected only a few times. This chain links TRBV18 with TRBJ2-7; TRBD1 agrees at 9 bases. Germline V gives CDR1 KGHSH, CDR2 LQKENI. Losses at the gene ends were 5 bases for V and 3 bases for J; bases not matched to a gene: 2. CDR3 length: 13 amino acids. The CDR3 region has the DNA TGTGCCAGCTCATCGGGACAGGGCTACGAGCAGTACTTC. Translating gives CASSSGQGYEQYF.

This clone was seen a few times. The chain uses TRBV11-2 and TRBJ2-2; 9 positions agree with TRBD1. The V gene end was trimmed by 11 bases and the J gene end by 5 bases; junction bases not matched to a gene: 9. CDR3 length equals 14 residues. The germline V gene has CDR1 SGHAT and CDR2 FQNNGV. The CDR3 loop is CAGRDRDRTGELFF. Written as DNA, the CDR3 is TGTGCCGGCCGGGACAGGGATCGAACCGGGGAGCTGTTTTTT.

The sample holds a few counts of this clone. This rearrangement joins TRBV15 to TRBJ2-1; 9 positions match TRBD2. Germline V gene sequence: CDR1 LNHNV, CDR2 YYDKDF (reference sequence). V gave up 0 bases and J gave up 2 bases; unmatched junction bases: 5. This CDR3 has 17 amino acids. The CDR3 DNA is TGTGCCACCAGCAGAGATCCTGGCGGGAGGGCCTACAATGAGCAGTTCTTC. It specifies CATSRDPGGRAYNEQFF.

This rearrangement joins TRBV5-1 to TRBJ2-3; TRBD1 matches at 7 bases. Looked up from germline, CDR1 is SGHRS and CDR2 is YFSETQ. The CDR3 is 16 residues long. V gave up 1 base and J gave up 2 bases; unmatched junction bases: 7. CDR3 nucleotides: TGCGCCAGCAGCTTGTGGAGACAGGGTACCACAGATACGCAGTATTTT. Translated: CASSLWRQGTTDTQYF.

In this sample, this clone turned up a few times. The rearrangement uses TRBV14 and TRBJ2-1, with 7 bases aligning to TRBD2. This CDR3 comprises 16 residues. Germline trimming cut 3 bases from V and 4 bases from J; bases unmatched to any gene: 9. Germline V gives CDR1 SGHDN, CDR2 FVKESK. In nucleotides, the CDR3 is TGTGCCAGCAGCCATGGGACGGGGGGACTTTACAATGAGCAGTTCTTC. Its translation: CASSHGTGGLYNEQFF.

On this clone itself: The same CDR3 also results from other DNA sequences found in this sample. This chain joins TRBV21-1 and TRBJ2-7; no check of the table's D call, TRBD1, against the DNA was made. TRBV21-1 is a pseudogene. This CDR3 is built from 12 residues. The CDR3 reads CASSSGLYEQYF. The CDR3 region has the DNA TGTGCCAGCAGCTCAGGGCTCTACGAGCAGTACTTC.

The chain employs TRBV29-1 and TRBJ2-3, with D perhaps TRBD2 (5 bases). The V gene's germline CDR1 is SQVTM and CDR2 ANQGSEA. V gave up 2 bases and J gave up 6 bases, with 9 bases separating them. The length of the CDR3 is 12 residues. The CDR3 reads CSVEPRGDTQYF. The CDR3 region has the DNA TGCAGCGTTGAACCCCGAGGGGATACGCAGTATTTT.

The CDR3 loop reads CASSEDISGANVLTF. The CDR3 nucleotides are TGTGCCAGCAGTGAGGACATCTCTGGGGCCAACGTCCTGACTTTC. The rearrangement joins TRBV6-1 to TRBJ2-6; perhaps TRBD1 as D (5 bases). The CDR3 runs to 15 residues. V was shortened by 3 bases and J by 0 bases, with 6 bases between the two germline ends. Germline-derived CDR1 and CDR2 are MNHNS and SASEGT.

The CDR3 is CASSLGGSSGANVLTF. Here the CDR3 DNA reads TGTGCCAGCAGCTTAGGGGGGAGCTCTGGGGCCAACGTCCTGACTTTC. The genes are TRBV7-3 and TRBJ2-6; D possibly corresponds to TRBD2 (6 bases). The ends were cut back, 2 bases at V and 0 bases at J, with 8 bases in the middle. Per germline, CDR1 SGHTA and CDR2 FQGTGA. The CDR3 is 16 amino acids.

The V call is TRBV25-1, the J call TRBJ1-3, with D uncertain. Germline V lookup: CDR1 MGHDK, CDR2 SYGVNS. V lost 8 bases and J 4 bases, leaving 9 bases between the germline ends. The CDR3 totals 12 residues. The CDR3, as DNA: TGTGCCAGCCAAAGCCCAGGAAACACCATATATTTT. Translation: CASQSPGNTIYF. The whole variable domain, remainder taken from reference TRBV25-1 and TRBJ1-3, is EADIYQTPRYLVIGTGKKITLECSQTMGHDKMYWYQQDPGMELHLIHYSYGVNSTEKGDLSSESTVSRIRTEHFPLTLESARPSHTSQYLCASQSPGNTIYFGEGSWLTVV.

This clone was detected only a few times. The chain employs TRBV30 and TRBJ1-1; D remains unclear. Per germline, CDR1 GTSNPN and CDR2 SVGIG (reference sequence). CDR3 size: 16 residues. With 0 bases removed from V and 0 bases from J, the gap between germline ends came to 14 bases. The CDR3 protein is CAWSVLQGGLNTEAFF. CDR3 nucleotide sequence: TGTGCCTGGAGTGTACTCCAAGGAGGGCTGAACACTGAAGCTTTCTTT.

The table lists this clone with a few counts. This sequence joins TRBV29-1 and TRBJ1-2; D is uncertain. CDR1 and CDR2 (germline): SQVTM, ANQGSEA. CDR3 size: 12 residues. V shed 4 bases and J shed 8 bases, with 14 bases lying between them. The CDR3 bases are TGCAGCGTTGGAGTGTCAACGGGGGGCTACACCTTC. Protein sequence: CSVGVSTGGYTF.

This clone was seen a few times. The rearrangement links TRBV18 to TRBJ1-1; 11 bases are shared with TRBD1. The CDR3 runs to 15 residues. Trimming removed 3 bases from V and 1 base from J; junction bases left unmatched: 1. Per the germline V gene, CDR1 is KGHSH and CDR2 is LQKENI. The CDR3 reads CASSPGQGGNTEAFF. As DNA, the CDR3 is TGTGCCAGCTCACCGGGACAGGGGGGGAACACTGAAGCTTTCTTT.

The genes are TRBV7-9 and TRBJ1-4; the D gene is possibly TRBD1 (6 bases). Germline-derived CDR1 and CDR2 are SEHNR and FQNEAQ (reference sequence). The CDR3 length is 16 residues. Between the trimmed V and J ends, which lost 2 bases and 8 bases, there was a span of 18 bases. The CDR3 nucleotides are TGTGCCAGCAGCTTAATTTTGGCAGGGGCGCGAGAAAAACTGTTTTTT. Amino acids: CASSLILAGAREKLFF.

The chain links TRBV30 to TRBJ1-4, with 9 positions matching TRBD1. CDR3 length: 15 residues. Germline V CDR1 and CDR2: GTSNPN, SVGIG (reference sequence). Germline trimming cut 0 bases from V and 8 bases from J; bases unmatched to any gene: 7. The CDR3 DNA follows: TGTGCCTGGAGTGTCCGAGGACAGGGGCTCGAAAAACTGTTTTTT. Protein product: CAWSVRGQGLEKLFF.

The chain employs TRBV2 and TRBJ2-3; no definite D call. This CDR3 region has 13 residues. The V and J ends lost 4 bases and 0 bases respectively, with 5 bases between them. The germline V gene has CDR1 SNHLY and CDR2 FYNNEI. This chain's CDR3 is CASSASSTDTQYF. CDR3 sequence (DNA): TGTGCCAGCAGTGCCTCTAGCACAGATACGCAGTATTTT.

The chain uses TRBV4-3 and TRBJ1-1; D might be TRBD1 (5 bases). Deletions cut 4 bases from V and 3 bases from J, with 18 bases between. Germline lookup yields CDR1 LGHNA and CDR2 YSLEER. The CDR3 has 16 amino acids. The CDR3, as DNA: TGCGCCAGCAGCCGCGGGACCCATAGTAAGGACACTGAAGCTTTCTTT. Translating it yields CASSRGTHSKDTEAFF.

V usage is TRBV9 and J usage is TRBJ1-5; the match to TRBD1 covers 9 bases. Germline lookup yields CDR1 SGDLS and CDR2 YYNGEE. Trimming took 4 bases from V and 5 from J; bases not matched to a gene: 1. CDR3 length equals 13 residues. This CDR3 is CASSRDRDQPQHF. The CDR3 DNA is TGTGCCAGCAGCAGGGACAGGGATCAGCCCCAGCATTTT.

This clone was detected only a few times. This chain joins TRBV20-1 and TRBJ1-1; D uncertain. The germline gives CDR1 DFQATT, CDR2 SNEGSKA (reference sequence). This CDR3 region has 11 residues. Trimming stripped 0 bases from V and 8 bases from J, with 7 bases between. The CDR3 protein is CSARDSLEAFF. The CDR3 bases are TGCAGTGCTAGAGATTCCCTGGAAGCTTTCTTT.